What follows describes a single T cell receptor (beta chain). Its antigen is not known. The sample comes from a study of shared clonotypes between healthy human individuals. General study results and limits: Estimated richness values were generally larger in naive subsets than in memory subsets. It was the non-shared clonotypes that had lower generation probabilities than clonotypes shared by all four donors.

Germline CDR1 SNHLY, CDR2 FYNNEI. The ends were cut back, 4 bases at V and 8 bases at J, with 6 bases in the middle. The CDR3 length is 11 residues. Each of the donors was a healthy adult who was HIV-negative and had not had a recent acute infection or vaccination. Authors' methods: ImmunoSEQ only sent back junction sequences with no quality scores, so filtering was done differently. The assay was immunoSEQ multiplex PCR, and TCRdb's table has in-frame clones only and misses some. The DNA was the basis for D and trimming; V, J and clone size are from that table. This table holds millions of clones, approximately 93% found once.

This sequence originates from a man between 18 and 35 years old in good health. Some clones in this sample may be carry-over from other donors' samples. This chain connects TRBV2 to TRBJ2-4, with D unclear. Material: naive CD4+ T cells from PBMCs. Stated subset: CD45RA+ positively selected. CDR3 nucleotide sequence: TGTGCCAGCAGTGTTATAGACATTCAGTACTTC. Amino acids: CASSVIDIQYF.